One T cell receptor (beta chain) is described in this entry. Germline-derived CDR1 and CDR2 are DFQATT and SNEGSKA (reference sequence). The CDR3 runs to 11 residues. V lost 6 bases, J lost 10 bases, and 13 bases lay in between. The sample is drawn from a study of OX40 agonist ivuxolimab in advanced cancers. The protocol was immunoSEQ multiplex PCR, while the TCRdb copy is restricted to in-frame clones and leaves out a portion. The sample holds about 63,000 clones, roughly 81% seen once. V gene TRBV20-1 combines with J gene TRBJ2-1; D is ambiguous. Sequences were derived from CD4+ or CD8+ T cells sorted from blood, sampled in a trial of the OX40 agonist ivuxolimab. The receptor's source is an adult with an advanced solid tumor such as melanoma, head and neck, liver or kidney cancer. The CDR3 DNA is TGCAGTGCCACGCTAAACACGGAGCAGTTCTTC. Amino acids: CSATLNTEQFF.